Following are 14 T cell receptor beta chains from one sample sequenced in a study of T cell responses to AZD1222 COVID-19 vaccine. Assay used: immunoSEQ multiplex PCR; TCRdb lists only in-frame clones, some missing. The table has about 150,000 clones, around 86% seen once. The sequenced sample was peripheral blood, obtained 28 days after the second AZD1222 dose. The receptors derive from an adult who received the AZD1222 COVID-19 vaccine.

The CDR3 DNA reads TGTGCCAGCAGTTACTCGAGGGGCTATCAGCCCCAGCATTTT. This sequence encodes CASSYSRGYQPQHF. This chain joins TRBV6-2 or TRBV6-3 and TRBJ1-5; possibly TRBD1 for D (5 bases). V was cut by 0 bases and J by 5 bases, with 8 bases left in between. Germline loops: CDR1 MNHEY, CDR2 SVGEGT. CDR3 length: 14 residues.

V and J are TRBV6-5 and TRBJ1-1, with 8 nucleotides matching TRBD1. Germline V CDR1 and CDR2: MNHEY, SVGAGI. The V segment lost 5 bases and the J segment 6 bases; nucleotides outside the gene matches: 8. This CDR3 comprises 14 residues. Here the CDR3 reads CASSIQGVPAEAFF. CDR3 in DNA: TGTGCCAGCAGTATACAGGGGGTCCCCGCTGAAGCTTTCTTT.

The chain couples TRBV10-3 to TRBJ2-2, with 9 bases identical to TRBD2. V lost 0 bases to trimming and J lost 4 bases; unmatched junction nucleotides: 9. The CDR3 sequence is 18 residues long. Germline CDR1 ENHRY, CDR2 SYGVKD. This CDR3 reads CAISESSWREGLTGELFF. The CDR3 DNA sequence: TGTGCCATCAGTGAGTCCTCGTGGCGGGAGGGCCTCACCGGGGAGCTGTTTTTT.

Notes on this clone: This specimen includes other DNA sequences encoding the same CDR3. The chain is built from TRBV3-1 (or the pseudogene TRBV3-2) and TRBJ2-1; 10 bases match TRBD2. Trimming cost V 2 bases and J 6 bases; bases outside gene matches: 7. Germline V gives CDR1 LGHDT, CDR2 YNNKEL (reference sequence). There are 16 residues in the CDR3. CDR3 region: CASSQLSGRAGNEQFF. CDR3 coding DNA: TGTGCCAGCAGCCAACTCAGCGGGAGGGCCGGCAATGAGCAGTTCTTC.

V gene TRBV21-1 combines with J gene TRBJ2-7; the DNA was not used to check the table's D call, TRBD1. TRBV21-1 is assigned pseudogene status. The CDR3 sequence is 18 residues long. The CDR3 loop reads CASSKTLAGTPGTYEQYF. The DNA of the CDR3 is TGTGCCAGCAGCAAAACCCTCGCCGGGACACCAGGGACCTACGAGCAGTACTTC.

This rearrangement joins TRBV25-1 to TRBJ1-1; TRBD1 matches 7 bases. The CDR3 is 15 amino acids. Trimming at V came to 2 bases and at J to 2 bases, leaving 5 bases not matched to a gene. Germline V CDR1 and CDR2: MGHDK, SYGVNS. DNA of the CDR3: TGTGCCAGCAGTGAAGCTAAGGGGGCAAACACTGAAGCTTTCTTT. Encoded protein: CASSEAKGANTEAFF.

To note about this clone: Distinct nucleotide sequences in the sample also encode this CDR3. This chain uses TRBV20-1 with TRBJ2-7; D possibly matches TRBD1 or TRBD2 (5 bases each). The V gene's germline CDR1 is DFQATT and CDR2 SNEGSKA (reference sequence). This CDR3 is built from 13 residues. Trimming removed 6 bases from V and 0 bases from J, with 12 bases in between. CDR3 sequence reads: CSASGGNSYEQYF. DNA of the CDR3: TGCAGTGCAAGTGGGGGTAACTCCTACGAGCAGTACTTC.

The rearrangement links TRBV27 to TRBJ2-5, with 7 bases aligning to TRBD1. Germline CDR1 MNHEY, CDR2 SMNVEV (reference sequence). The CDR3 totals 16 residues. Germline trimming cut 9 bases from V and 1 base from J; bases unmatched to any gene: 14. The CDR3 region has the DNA TGTGCCAGTATGCCCCGGGTAGACAGGGTCCAAGAGACCCAGTACTTC. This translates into CASMPRVDRVQETQYF.

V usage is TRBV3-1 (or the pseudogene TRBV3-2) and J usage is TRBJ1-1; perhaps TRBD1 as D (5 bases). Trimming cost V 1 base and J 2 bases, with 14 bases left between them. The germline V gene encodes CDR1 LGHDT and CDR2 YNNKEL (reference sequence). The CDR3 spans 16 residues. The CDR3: CASSQVSPGRNTEAFF. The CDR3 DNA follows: TGTGCCAGCAGCCAAGTGAGTCCAGGGAGAAACACTGAAGCTTTCTTT.

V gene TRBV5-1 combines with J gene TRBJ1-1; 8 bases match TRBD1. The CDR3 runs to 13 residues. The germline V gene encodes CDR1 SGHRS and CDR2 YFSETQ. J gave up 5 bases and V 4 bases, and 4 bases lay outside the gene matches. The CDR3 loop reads CASSGDRGTEAFF. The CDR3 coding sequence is TGCGCCAGCAGCGGAGACAGGGGAACTGAAGCTTTCTTT. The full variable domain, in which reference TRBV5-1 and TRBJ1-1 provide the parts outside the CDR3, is KAGVTQTPRYLIKTRGQQVTLSCSPISGHRSVSWYQQTPGQGLQFLFEYFSETQRNKGNFPGRFSGRQFSNSRSEMNVSTLELGDSALYLCASSGDRGTEAFFGQGTRLTVV.

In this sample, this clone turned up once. CDR3 sequence reads: CASSLLPPSGRAQNTQYF. CDR3 nucleotide sequence: TGTGCCAGCAGCCTCCTCCCCCCTAGCGGGAGGGCCCAAAATACGCAGTATTTT. The genes are TRBV7-2 and TRBJ2-3, with 12 positions matching TRBD2. Germline V lookup: CDR1 SGHTA, CDR2 FQGNSA. V shed 5 bases, J shed 7 bases, and the junction held 16 bases outside the gene matches. The CDR3 runs 18 residues. Supplemented by reference TRBV7-2 and TRBJ2-3, the full variable domain reads GAGVSQSPSNKVTEKGKDVELRCDPISGHTALYWYRQSLGQGLEFLIYFQGNSAPDKSGLPSDRFSAERTGGSVSTLTIQRTQQEDSAVYLCASSLLPPSGRAQNTQYFGPGTRLTVL.

The CDR3 is CASRRGLAARGGNEQFF. The CDR3 coding sequence is TGTGCCAGTAGAAGGGGACTAGCGGCCCGAGGGGGCAATGAGCAGTTCTTC. This sequence joins TRBV19 and TRBJ2-1, with 11 positions matching TRBD2. V dropped 6 bases and J dropped 6; count of bases not matched to a gene: 13. In germline, CDR1 is LNHDA, CDR2 SQIVND (reference sequence). The CDR3 covers 17 residues.

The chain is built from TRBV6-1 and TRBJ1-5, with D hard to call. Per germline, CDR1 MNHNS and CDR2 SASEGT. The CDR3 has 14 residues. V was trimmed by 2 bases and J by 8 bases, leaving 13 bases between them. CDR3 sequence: CASSELWQLKPQHF. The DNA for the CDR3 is TGTGCCAGCAGTGAATTGTGGCAGCTAAAGCCCCAGCATTTT.

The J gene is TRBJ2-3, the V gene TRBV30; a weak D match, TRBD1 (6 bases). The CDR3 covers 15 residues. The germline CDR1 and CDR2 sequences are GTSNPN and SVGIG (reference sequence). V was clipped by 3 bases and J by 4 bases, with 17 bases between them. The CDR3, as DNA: TGTGCCTGGAGCGAAAAGAGGGGGAGAGCAGATACGCAGTATTTT. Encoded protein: CAWSEKRGRADTQYF.